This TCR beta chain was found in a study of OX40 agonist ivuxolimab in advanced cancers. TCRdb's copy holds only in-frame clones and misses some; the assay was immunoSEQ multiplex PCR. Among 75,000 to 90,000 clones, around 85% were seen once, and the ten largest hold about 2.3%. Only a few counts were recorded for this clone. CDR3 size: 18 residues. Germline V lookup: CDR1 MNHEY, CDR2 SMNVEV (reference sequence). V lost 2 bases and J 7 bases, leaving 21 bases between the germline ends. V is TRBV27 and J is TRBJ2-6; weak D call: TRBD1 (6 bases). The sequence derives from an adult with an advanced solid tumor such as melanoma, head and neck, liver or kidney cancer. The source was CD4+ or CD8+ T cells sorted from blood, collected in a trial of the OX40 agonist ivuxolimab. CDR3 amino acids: CASSLDRDTSLGANVLTF. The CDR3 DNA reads TGTGCCAGCAGTTTAGATCGGGACACGTCTCTAGGAGCCAACGTCCTGACTTTC.